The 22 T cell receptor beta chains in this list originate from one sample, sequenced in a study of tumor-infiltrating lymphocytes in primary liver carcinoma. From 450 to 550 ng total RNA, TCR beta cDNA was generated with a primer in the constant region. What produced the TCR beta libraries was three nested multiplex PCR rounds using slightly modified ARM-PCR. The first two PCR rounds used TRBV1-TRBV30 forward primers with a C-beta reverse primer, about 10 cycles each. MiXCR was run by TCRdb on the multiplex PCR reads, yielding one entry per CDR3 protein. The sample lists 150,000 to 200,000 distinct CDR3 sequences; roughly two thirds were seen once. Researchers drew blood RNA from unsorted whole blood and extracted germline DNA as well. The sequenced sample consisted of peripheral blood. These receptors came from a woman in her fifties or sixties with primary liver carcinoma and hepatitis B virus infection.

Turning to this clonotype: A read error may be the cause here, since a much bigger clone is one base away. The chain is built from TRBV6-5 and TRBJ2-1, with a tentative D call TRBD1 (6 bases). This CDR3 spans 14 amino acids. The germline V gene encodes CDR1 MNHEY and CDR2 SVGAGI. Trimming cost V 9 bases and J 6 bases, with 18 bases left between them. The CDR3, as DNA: TGTGCCAGAAGTCAGACAGGAGGTACCAATGAGCAGTTCTTC. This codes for CARSQTGGTNEQFF.

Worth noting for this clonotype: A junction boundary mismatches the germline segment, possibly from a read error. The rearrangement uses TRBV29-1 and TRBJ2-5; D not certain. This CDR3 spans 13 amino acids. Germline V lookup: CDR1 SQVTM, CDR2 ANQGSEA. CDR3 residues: CSAEHYYQETQDF. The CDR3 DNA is TGCAGCGCTGAGCACTACTATCAAGAGACCCAGGACTTC.

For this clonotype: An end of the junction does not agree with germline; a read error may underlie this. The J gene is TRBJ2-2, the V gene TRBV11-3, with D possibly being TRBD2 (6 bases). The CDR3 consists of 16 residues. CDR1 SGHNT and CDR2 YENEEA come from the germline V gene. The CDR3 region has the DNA TGTGCCTGCAGCCAAATGCGCGAGAGGGCCTCCGGGGGGCTGTTTTTT. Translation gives CACSQMRERASGGLFF.

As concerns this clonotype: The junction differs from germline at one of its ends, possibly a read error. This chain's CDR3 is CSVGADDNERFF. The CDR3 bases are TGCAGCGTTGGCGCGGATGACAATGAGCGGTTCTTC. The V gene is TRBV29-1, the J gene TRBJ2-1, with D unclear. CDR1 is SQVTM and CDR2 is ANQGSEA in the germline V gene. The CDR3 totals 12 residues.

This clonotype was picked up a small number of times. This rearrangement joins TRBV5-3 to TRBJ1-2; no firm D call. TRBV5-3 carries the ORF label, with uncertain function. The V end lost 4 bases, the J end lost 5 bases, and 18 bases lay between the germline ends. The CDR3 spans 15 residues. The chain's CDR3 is CARSTYYPFVYGYTF. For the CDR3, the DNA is TGTGCCAGAAGCACCTACTACCCTTTTGTGTATGGCTACACCTTC.

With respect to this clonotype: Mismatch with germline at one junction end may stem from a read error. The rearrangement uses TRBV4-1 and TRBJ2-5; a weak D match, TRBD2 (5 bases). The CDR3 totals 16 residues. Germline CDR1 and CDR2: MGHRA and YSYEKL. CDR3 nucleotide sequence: TGCGCCAGCAGCCAAGTTGGAGGCGGCCTAAAAGAGGCCCAGTACTTC. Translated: CASSQVGGGLKEAQYF.

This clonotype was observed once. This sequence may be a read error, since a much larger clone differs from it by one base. The CDR3 sequence: CTSSQGRPNGELFF. The CDR3 DNA follows: TGCACCAGCAGCCAAGGCCGACCCAACGGGGAGCTGTTTTTT. The chain links TRBV4-1 to TRBJ2-2; D is ambiguous. This CDR3 spans 14 amino acids. Germline V gives CDR1 MGHRA, CDR2 YSYEKL.

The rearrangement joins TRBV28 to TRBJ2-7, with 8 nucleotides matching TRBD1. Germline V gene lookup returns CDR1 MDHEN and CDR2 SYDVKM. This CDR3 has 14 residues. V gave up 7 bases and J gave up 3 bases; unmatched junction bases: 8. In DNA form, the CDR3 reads TGTGCCAGCATCCCGACAGGGGCGCTCTACGAGCAGTACTTC. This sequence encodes CASIPTGALYEQYF.

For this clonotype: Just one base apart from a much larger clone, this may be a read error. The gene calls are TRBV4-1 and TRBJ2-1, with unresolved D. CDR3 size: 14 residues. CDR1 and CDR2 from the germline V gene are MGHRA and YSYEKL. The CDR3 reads CACSHLHKSDEQFF. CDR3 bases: TGCGCCTGCAGCCATCTTCACAAGTCCGACGAGCAGTTCTTC.

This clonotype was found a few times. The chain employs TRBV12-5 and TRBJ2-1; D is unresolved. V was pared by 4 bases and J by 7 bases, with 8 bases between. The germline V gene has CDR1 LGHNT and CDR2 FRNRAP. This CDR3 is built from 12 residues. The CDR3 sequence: CASGYYGNEQFF. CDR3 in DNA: TGTGCTAGTGGTTATTATGGGAATGAGCAGTTCTTC.

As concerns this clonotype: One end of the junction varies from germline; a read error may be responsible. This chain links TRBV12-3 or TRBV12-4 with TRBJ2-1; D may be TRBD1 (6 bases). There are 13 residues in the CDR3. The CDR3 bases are TGTGCCAGCAGTTTCAGGCAGGGGAGTGAGAAGTTCTTC. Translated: CASSFRQGSEKFF.

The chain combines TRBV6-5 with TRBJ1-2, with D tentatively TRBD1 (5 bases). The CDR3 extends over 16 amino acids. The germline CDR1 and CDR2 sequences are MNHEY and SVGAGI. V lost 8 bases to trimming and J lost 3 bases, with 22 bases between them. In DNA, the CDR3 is TGTGCCAGCCGACCTGGGGCCACGCGGAGCCACTATGGCTACACCTTC. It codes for CASRPGATRSHYGYTF.

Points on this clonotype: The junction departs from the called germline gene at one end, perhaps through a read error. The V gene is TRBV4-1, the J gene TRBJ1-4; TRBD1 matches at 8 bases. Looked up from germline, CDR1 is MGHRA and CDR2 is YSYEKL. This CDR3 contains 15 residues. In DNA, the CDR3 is TGCGCCAGGAGCCGAAACCCTGGACAGGGCGAAAAACTGTTTTTT. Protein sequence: CARSRNPGQGEKLFF.

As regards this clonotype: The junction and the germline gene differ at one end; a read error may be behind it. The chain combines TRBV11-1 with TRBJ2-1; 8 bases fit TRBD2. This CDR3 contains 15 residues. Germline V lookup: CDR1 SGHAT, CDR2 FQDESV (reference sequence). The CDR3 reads CASSQGLVGTAEQLF. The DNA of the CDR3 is TGTGCCAGCAGTCAGGGACTAGTAGGAACCGCAGAGCAGTTATTC.

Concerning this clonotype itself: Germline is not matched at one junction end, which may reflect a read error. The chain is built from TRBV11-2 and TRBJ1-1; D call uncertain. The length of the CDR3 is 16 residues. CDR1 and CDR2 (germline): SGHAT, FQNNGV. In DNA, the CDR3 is TGTGCCAACAGCTTAGAGGCGCAGATAATTAACACTGAAGCTTTCTTT. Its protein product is CANSLEAQIINTEAFF.

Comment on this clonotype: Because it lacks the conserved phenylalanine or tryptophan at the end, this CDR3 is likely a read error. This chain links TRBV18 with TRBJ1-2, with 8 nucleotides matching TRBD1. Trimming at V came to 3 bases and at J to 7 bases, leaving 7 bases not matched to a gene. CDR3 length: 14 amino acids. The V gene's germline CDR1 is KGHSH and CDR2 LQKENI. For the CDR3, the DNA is TGTGCCAGCTCACCTAGGACAGGGCAGGCTGGCTACACCTTA. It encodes CASSPRTGQAGYTL.

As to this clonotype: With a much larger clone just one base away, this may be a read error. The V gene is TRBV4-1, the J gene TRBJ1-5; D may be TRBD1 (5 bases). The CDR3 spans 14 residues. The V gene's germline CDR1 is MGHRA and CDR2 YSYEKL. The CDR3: CTSSPGGEYQPQHF. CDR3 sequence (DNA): TGCACCAGCAGCCCGGGGGGGGAGTATCAGCCCCAGCATTTT.

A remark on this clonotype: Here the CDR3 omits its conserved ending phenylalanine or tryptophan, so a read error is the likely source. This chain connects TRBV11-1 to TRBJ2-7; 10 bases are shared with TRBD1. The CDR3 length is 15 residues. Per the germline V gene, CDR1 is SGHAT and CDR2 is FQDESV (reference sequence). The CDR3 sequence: CASSPRQGATYGQYS. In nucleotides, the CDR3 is TGTGCCAGCAGCCCACGACAGGGGGCCACCTACGGGCAGTACTCC.

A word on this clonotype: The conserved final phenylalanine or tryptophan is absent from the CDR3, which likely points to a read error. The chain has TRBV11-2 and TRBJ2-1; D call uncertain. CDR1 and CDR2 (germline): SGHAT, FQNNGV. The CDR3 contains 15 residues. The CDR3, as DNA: TGTGTCAGCAGCTTAGGTAGGGTGGCGGACAATGAGCAGTTCTTA. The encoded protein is CVSSLGRVADNEQFL.

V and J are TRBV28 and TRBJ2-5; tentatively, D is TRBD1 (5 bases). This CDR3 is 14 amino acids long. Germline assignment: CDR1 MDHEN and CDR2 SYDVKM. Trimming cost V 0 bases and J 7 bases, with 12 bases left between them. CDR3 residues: CASSLWSGRVTQYF. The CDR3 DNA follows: TGTGCCAGCAGTTTATGGTCAGGCAGGGTGACCCAGTACTTC.

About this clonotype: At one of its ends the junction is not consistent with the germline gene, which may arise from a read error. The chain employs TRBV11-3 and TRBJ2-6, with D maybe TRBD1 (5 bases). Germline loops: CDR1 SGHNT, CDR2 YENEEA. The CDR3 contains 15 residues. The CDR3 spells CASSSRCSGANVLTF. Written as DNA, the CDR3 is TGTGCCAGCAGCTCACGTTGCTCTGGGGCCAACGTGCTGACTTTC.

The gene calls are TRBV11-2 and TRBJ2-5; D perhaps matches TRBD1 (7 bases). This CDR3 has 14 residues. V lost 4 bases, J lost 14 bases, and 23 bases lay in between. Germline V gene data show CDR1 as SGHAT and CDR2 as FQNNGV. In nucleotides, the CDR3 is TGTGCCAGCAGCTCAGGGGGGAAAAAAGAGACCCGCTACTTC. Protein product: CASSSGGKKETRYF.